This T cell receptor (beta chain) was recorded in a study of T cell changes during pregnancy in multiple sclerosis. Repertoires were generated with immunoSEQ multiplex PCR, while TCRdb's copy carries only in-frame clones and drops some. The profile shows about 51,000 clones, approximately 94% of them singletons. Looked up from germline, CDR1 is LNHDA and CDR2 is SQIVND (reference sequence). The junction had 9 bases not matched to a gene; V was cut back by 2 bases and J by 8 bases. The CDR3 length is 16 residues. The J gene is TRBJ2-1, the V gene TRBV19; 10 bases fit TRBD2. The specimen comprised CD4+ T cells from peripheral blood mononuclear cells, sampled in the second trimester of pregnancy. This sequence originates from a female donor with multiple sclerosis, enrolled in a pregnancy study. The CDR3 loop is CASSISGGARMDEQFF. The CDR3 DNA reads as TGTGCCAGTAGTATAAGCGGGGGGGCAAGGATGGATGAGCAGTTCTTC.